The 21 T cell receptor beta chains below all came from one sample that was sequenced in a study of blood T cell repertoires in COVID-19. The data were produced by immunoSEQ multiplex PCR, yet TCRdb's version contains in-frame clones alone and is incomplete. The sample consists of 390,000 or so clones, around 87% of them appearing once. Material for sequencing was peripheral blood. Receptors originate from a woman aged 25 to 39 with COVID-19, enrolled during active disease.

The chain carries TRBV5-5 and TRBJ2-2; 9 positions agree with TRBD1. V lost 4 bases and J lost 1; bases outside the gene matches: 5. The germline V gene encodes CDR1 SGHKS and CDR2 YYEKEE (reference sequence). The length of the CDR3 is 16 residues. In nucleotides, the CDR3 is TGTGCCAGCAGCCAAGGGGACAGGGAGAACACCGGGGAGCTGTTTTTT. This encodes CASSQGDRENTGELFF. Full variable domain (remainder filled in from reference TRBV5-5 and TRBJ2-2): DAGVTQSPTHLIKTRGQQVTLRCSPISGHKSVSWYQQVLGQGPQFIFQYYEKEERGRGNFPDRFSARQFPNYSSELNVNALLLGDSALYLCASSQGDRENTGELFFGEGSRLTVL.

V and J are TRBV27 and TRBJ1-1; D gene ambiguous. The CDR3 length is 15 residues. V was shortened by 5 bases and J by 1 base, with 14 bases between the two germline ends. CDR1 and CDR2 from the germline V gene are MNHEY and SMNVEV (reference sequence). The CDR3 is CASSLTTYGNTEAFF. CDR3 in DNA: TGTGCCAGCAGTCTCACCACGTACGGGAACACTGAAGCTTTCTTT.

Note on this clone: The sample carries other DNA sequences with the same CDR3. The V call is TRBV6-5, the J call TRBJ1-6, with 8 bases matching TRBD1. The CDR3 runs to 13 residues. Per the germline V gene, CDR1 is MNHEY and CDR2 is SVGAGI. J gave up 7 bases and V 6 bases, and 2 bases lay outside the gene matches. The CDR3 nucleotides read TGTGCCAGCAGCCGACAGGGGAATTCACCCCTCCACTTT. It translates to CASSRQGNSPLHF.

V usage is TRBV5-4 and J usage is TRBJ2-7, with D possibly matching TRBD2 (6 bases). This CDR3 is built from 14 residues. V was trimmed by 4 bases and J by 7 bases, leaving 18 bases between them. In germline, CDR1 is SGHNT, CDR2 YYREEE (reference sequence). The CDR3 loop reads CASSRGTSKKEQYF. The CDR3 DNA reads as TGTGCCAGCAGCCGCGGGACTTCGAAGAAGGAGCAGTACTTC.

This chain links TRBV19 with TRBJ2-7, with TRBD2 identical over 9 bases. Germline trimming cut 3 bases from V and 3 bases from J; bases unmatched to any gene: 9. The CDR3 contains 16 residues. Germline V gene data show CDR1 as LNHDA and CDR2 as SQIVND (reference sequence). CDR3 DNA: TGTGCCAGTAGTATTTATCTGGCTAGCGGGATCTACGAGCAGTACTTC. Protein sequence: CASSIYLASGIYEQYF.

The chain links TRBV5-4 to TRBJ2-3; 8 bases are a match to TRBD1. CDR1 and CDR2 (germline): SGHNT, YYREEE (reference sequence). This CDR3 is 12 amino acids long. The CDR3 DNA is TGTGCAGGACAGGGTTCCACAGATACGCAGTATTTT. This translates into CAGQGSTDTQYF.

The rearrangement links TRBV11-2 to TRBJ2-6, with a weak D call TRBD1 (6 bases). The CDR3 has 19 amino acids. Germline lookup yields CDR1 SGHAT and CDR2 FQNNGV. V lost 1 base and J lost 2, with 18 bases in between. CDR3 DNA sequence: TGTGCCAGCAGCTTAGCGGACAGCGGCCTTTTCGCTGGGGCCAACGTCCTGACTTTC. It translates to CASSLADSGLFAGANVLTF. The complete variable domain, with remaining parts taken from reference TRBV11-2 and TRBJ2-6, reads EAGVAQSPRYKIIEKRQSVAFWCNPISGHATLYWYQQILGQGPKLLIQFQNNGVVDDSQLPKDRFSAERLKGVDSTLKIQPAKLEDSAVYLCASSLADSGLFAGANVLTFGAGSRLTVL.

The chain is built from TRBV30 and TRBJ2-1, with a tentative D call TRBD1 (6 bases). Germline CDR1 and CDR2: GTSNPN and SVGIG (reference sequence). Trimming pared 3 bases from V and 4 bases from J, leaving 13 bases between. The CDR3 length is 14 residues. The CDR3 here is CAWRARTAYNEQFF. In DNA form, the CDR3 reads TGTGCCTGGAGGGCCCGGACAGCGTACAATGAGCAGTTCTTC.

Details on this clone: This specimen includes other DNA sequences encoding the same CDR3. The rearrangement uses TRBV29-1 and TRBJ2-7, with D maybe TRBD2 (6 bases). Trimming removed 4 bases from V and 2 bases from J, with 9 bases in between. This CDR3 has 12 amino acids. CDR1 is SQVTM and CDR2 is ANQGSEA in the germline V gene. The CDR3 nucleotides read TGCAGCGTTGCGCGGGGCGCCTACGAGCAGTACTTC. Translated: CSVARGAYEQYF.

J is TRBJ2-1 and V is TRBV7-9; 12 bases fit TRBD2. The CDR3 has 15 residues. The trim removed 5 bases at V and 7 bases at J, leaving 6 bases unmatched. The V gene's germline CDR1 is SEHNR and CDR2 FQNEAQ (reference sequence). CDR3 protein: CASSPPLAGGNEQFF. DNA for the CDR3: TGTGCCAGCAGCCCCCCCCTAGCGGGAGGGAATGAGCAGTTCTTC.

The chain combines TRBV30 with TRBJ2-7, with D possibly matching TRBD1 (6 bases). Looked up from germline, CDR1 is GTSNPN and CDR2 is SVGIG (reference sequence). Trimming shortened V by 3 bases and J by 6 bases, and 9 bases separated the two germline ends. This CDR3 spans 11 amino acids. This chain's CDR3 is CAWRTGPEQYF. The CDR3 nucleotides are TGTGCCTGGAGGACAGGACCCGAGCAGTACTTC.

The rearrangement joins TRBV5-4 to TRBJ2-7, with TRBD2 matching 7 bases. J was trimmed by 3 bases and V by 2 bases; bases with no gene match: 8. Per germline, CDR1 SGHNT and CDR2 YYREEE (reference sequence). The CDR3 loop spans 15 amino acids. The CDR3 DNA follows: TGTGCCAGCAGCTTTGTCGGCGGGAGTGTCTACGAGCAGTACTTC. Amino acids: CASSFVGGSVYEQYF. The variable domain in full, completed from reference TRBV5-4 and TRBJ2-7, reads ETGVTQSPTHLIKTRGQQVTLRCSSQSGHNTVSWYQQALGQGPQFIFQYYREEENGRGNFPPRFSGLQFPNYSSELNVNALELDDSALYLCASSFVGGSVYEQYFGPGTRLTVT.

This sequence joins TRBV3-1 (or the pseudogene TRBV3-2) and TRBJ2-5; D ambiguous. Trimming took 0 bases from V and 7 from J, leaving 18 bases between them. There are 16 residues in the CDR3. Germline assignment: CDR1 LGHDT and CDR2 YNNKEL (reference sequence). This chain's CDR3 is CASSQETVADSGTQYF. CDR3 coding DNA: TGTGCCAGCAGCCAAGAAACGGTGGCAGACTCCGGGACCCAGTACTTC.

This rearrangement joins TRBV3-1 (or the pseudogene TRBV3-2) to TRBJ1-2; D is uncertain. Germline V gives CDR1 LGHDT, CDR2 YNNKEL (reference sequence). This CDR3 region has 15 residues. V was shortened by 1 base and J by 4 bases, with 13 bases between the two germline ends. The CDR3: CASSQGLQLSYGYTF. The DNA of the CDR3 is TGTGCCAGCAGCCAAGGACTTCAACTTTCCTATGGCTACACCTTC.

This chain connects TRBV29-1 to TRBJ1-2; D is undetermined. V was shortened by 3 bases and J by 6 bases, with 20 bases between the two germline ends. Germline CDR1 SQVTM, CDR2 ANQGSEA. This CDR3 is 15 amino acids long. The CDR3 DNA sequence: TGCAGCGTTGACATTAGGCAGGACTGGAGAGATGGCTACACCTTC. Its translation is CSVDIRQDWRDGYTF.

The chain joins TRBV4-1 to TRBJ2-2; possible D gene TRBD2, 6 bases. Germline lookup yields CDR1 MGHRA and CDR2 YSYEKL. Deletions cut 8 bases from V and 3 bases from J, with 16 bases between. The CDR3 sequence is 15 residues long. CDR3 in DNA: TGCGCCAGCGGGACTCGCAAGGCGGACACCGGGGAGCTGTTTTTT. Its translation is CASGTRKADTGELFF.

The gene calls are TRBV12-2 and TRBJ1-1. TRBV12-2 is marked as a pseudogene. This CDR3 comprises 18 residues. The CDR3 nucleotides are TGTGCAAGTCGCTTAGATGAAACGGGGGACGGCGAGAACACTGAAGCTTTCTTT. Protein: CASRLDETGDGENTEAFF.

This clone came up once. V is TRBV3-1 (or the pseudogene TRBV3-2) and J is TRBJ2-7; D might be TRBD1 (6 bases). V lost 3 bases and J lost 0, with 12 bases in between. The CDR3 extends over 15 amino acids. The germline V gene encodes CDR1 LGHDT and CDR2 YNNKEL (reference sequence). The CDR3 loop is CASSHRQDPSYEQYF. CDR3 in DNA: TGTGCCAGCAGCCACCGACAGGATCCCTCCTACGAGCAGTACTTC.

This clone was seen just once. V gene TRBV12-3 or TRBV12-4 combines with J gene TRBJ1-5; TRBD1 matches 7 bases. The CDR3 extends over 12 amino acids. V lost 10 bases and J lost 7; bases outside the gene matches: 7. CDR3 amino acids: CATTGAGQPQHF. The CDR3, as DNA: TGTGCCACTACAGGGGCGGGGCAGCCCCAGCATTTT.

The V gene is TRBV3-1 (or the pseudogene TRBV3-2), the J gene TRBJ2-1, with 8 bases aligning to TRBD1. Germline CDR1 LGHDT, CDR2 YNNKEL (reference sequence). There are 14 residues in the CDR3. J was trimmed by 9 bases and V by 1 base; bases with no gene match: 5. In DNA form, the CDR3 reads TGTGCCAGCAGCCAAGGACAGGGGTTCCCTGAGCAGTTCTTC. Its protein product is CASSQGQGFPEQFF.

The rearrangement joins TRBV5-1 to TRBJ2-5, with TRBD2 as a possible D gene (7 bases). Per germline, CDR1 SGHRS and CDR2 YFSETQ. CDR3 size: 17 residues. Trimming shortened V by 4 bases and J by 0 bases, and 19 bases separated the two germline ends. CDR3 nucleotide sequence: TGCGCCAGCAGCCGCTGGGGGGGGCGGCAGAACCAAGAGACCCAGTACTTC. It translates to CASSRWGGRQNQETQYF.